The source of this TCR beta chain is a study of blood T cell repertoires in COVID-19. The repertoire was sequenced with immunoSEQ multiplex PCR; TCRdb's copy has only in-frame clones and lacks some. The sample holds about 120,000 clones, approximately 90% seen once. V lost 5 bases, J lost 4 bases, and 6 bases stayed unmatched. The germline V gene has CDR1 LNHDA and CDR2 SQIVND (reference sequence). CDR3 length: 15 residues. The receptor was isolated from a human donor in a cohort sampled during active COVID-19. The sample consisted of peripheral blood. The rearrangement links TRBV19 to TRBJ2-1; 9 bases line up with TRBD1. The DNA of the CDR3 is TGTGCCAGTAGTTCCGGACAGGGGTCATACAATGAGCAGTTCTTC. Its translation: CASSSGQGSYNEQFF.